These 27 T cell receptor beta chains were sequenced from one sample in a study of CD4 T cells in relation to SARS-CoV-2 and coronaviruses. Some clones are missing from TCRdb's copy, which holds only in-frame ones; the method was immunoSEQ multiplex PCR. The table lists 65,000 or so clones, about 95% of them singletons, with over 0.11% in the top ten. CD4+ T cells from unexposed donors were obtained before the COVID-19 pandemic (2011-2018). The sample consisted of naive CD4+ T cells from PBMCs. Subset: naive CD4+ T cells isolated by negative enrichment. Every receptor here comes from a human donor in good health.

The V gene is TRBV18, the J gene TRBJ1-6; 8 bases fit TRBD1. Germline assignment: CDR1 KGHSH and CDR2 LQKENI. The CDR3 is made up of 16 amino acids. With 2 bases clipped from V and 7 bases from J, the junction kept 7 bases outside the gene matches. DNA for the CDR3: TGTGCCAGCTCACCAGATCGGACAGGGCCGAATTCACCCCTCCACTTT. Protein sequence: CASSPDRTGPNSPLHF.

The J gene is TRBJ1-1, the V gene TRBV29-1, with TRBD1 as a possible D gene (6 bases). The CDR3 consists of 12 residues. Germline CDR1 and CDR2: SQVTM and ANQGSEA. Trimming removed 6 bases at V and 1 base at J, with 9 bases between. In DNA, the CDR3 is TGCAGCGTCGTGGACAGGAACACTGAAGCTTTCTTT. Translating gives CSVVDRNTEAFF.

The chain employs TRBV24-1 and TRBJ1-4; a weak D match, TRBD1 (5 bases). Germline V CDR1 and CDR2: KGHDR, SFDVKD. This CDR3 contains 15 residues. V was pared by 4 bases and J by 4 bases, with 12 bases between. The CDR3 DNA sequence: TGTGCCACCAGTGACAATGACAGCAGTAATGAAAAACTGTTTTTT. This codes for CATSDNDSSNEKLFF.

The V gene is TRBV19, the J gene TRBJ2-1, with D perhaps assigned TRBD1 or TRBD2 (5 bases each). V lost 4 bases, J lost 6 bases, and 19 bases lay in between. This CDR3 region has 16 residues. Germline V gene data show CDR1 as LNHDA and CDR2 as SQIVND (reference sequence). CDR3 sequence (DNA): TGTGCCAGTAGTAAAGGGACCCCCGCTTTCTCCAATGAGCAGTTCTTC. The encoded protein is CASSKGTPAFSNEQFF.

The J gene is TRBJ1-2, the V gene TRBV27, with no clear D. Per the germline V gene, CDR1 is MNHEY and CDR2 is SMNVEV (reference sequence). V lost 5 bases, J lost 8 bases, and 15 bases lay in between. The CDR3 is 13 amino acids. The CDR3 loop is CASSDDKVKGYTF. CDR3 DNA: TGTGCCAGCAGTGACGACAAGGTTAAGGGCTACACCTTC.

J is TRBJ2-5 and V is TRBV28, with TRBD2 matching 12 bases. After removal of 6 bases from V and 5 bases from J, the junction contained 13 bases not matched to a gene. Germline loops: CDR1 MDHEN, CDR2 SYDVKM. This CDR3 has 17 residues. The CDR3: CASSPSSGRAMFETQYF. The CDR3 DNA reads TGTGCCAGCAGCCCCTCTAGCGGGAGGGCCATGTTTGAGACCCAGTACTTC. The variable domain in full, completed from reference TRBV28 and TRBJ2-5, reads DVKVTQSSRYLVKRTGEKVFLECVQDMDHENMFWYRQDPGLGLRLIYFSYDVKMKEKGDIPEGYSVSREKKERFSLILESASTNQTSMYLCASSPSSGRAMFETQYFGPGTRLLVL.

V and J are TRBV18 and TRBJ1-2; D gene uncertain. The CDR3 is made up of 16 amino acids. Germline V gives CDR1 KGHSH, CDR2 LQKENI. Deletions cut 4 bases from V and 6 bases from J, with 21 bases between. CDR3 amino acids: CASSLTSPTSGDGYTF. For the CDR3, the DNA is TGTGCCAGCTCACTTACTTCGCCTACGTCAGGAGATGGCTACACCTTC.

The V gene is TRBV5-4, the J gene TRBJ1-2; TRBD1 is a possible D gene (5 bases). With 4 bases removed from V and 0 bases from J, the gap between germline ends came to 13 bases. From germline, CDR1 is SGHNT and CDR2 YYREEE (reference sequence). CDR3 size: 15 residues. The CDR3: CASSGGLLANYGYTF. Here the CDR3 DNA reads TGTGCCAGCAGCGGGGGACTCCTAGCTAACTATGGCTACACCTTC.

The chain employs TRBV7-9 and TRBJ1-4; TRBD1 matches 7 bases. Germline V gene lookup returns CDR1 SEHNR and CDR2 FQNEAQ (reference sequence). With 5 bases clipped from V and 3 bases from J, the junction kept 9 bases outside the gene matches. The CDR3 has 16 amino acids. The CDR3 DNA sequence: TGTGCCAGCAGCCCCCGAGGGGGCGCGGCTAATGAAAAACTGTTTTTT. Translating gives CASSPRGGAANEKLFF.

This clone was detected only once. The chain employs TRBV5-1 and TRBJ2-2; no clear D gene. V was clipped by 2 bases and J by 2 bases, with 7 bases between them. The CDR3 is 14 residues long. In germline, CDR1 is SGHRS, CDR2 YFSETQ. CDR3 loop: CASSLASNTGELFF. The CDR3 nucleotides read TGCGCCAGCAGCTTAGCGAGCAACACCGGGGAGCTGTTTTTT.

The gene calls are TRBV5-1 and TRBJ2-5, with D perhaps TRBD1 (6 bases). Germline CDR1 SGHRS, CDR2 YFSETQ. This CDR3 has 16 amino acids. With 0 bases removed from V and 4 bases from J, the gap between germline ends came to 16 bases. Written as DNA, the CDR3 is TGCGCCAGCAGCTTGGCATCCAGGACAGCCGGAGAGACCCAGTACTTC. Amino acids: CASSLASRTAGETQYF.

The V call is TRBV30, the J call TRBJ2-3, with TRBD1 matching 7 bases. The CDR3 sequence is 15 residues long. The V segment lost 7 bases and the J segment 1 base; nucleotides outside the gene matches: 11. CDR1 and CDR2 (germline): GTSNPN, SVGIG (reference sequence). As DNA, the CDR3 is TGTGCCTACGTTAGTAGGGGGCCGGGCACAGATACGCAGTATTTT. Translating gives CAYVSRGPGTDTQYF.

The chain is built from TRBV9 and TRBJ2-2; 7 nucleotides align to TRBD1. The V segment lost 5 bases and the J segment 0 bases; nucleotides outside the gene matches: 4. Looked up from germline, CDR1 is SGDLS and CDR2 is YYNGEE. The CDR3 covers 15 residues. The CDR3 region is CASRAQGTNTGELFF. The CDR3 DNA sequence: TGTGCCAGCAGGGCACAGGGGACGAACACCGGGGAGCTGTTTTTT.

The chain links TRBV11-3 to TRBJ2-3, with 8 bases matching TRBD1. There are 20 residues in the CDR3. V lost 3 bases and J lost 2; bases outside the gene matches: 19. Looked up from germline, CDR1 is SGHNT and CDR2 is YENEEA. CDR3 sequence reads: CASSFHGTGNLEFDTDTQYF. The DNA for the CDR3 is TGTGCCAGCAGCTTCCACGGGACAGGTAATCTCGAGTTTGACACAGATACGCAGTATTTT.

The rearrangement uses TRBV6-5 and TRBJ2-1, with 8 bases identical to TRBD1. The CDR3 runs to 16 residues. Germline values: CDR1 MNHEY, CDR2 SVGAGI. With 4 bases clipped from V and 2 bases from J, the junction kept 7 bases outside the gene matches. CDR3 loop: CASSSPGQGTYNEQFF. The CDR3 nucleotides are TGTGCCAGCAGTTCGCCCGGACAGGGCACCTACAATGAGCAGTTCTTC.

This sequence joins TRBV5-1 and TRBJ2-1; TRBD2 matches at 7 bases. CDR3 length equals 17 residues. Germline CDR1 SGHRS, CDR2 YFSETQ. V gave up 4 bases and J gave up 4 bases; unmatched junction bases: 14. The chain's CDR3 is CASSVTYLAGVYNEQFF. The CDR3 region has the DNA TGCGCCAGCAGCGTCACATATCTGGCGGGGGTTTACAATGAGCAGTTCTTC. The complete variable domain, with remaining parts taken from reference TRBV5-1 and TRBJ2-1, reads KAGVTQTPRYLIKTRGQQVTLSCSPISGHRSVSWYQQTPGQGLQFLFEYFSETQRNKGNFPGRFSGRQFSNSRSEMNVSTLELGDSALYLCASSVTYLAGVYNEQFFGPGTRLTVL.

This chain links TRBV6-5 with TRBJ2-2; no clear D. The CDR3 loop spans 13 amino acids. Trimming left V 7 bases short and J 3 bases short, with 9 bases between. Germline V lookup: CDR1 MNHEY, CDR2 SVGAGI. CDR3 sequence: CASMVSHTGELFF. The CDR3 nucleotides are TGTGCCAGCATGGTCAGCCACACCGGGGAGCTGTTTTTT.

The CDR3 DNA reads as TGTGCCAGCTCACTCCCCCCAAACAGGGTTGAGCAGTACTTC. Translation gives CASSLPPNRVEQYF. This sequence joins TRBV18 and TRBJ2-7; a possible D gene is TRBD1 (6 bases). Looked up from germline, CDR1 is KGHSH and CDR2 is LQKENI. This CDR3 comprises 14 residues. V lost 4 bases to trimming and J lost 7 bases, with 17 bases between them.

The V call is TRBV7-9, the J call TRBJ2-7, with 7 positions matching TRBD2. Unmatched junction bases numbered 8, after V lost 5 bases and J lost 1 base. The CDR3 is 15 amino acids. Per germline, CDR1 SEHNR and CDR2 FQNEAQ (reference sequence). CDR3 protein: CASSASGMGSYEQYF. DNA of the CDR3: TGTGCCAGCAGCGCGAGCGGGATGGGGTCCTACGAGCAGTACTTC.

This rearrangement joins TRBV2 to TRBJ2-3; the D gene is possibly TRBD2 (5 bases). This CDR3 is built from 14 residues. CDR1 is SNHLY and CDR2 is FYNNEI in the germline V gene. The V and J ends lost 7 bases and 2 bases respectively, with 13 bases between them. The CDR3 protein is CASKIADYTDTQYF. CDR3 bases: TGTGCCAGCAAAATCGCAGACTACACAGATACGCAGTATTTT.

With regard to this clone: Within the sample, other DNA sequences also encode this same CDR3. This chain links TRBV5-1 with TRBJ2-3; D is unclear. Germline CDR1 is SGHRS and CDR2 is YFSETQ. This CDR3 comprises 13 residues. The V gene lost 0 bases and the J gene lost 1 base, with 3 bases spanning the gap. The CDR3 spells CASSLGGTDTQYF. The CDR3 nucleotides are TGCGCCAGCAGCTTGGGGGGCACAGATACGCAGTATTTT.

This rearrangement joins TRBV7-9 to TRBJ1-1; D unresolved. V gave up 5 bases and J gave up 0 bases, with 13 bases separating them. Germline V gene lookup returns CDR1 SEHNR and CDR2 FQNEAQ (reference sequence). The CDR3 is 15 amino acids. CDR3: CASSLVQFMNTEAFF. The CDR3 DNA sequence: TGTGCCAGCAGCCTTGTACAGTTCATGAACACTGAAGCTTTCTTT.

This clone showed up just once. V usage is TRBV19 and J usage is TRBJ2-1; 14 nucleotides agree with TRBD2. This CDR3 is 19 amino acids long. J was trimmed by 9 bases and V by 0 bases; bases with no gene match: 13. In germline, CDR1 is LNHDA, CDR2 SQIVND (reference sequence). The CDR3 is CASSIDRPGGLAGGTEQFF. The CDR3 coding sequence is TGTGCCAGTAGTATAGATCGTCCCGGTGGACTAGCGGGAGGAACTGAGCAGTTCTTC.

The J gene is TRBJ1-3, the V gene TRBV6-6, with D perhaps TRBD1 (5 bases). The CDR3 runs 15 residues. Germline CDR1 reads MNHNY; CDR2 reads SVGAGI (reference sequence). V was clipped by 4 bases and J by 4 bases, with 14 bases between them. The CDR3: CASSFPSGTGNTIYF. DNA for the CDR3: TGTGCCAGCAGTTTCCCATCGGGGACCGGAAACACCATATATTTT.

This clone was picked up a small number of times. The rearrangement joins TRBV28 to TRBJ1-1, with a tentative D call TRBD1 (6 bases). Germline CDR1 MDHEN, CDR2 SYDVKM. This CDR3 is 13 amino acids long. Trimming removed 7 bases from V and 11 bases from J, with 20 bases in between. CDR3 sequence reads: CASTPGQHSEAFF. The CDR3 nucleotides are TGTGCCAGCACACCGGGACAACACTCGGAGGCTTTCTTT. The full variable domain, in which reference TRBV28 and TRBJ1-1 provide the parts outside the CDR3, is DVKVTQSSRYLVKRTGEKVFLECVQDMDHENMFWYRQDPGLGLRLIYFSYDVKMKEKGDIPEGYSVSREKKERFSLILESASTNQTSMYLCASTPGQHSEAFFGQGTRLTVV.

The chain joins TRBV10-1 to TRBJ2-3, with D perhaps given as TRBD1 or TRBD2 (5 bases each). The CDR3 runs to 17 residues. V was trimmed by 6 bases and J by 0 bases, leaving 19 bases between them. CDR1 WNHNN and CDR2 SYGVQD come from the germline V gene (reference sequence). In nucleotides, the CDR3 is TGCGCCAGCAGCCAACTTTCGGGGACGTACAGCACAGATACGCAGTATTTT. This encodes CASSQLSGTYSTDTQYF.

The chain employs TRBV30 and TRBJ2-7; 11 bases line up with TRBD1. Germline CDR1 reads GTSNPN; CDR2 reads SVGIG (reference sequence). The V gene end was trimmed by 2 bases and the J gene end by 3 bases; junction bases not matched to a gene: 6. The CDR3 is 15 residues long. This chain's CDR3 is CAWSIKGTGGYEQYF. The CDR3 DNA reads TGTGCCTGGAGTATTAAAGGGACAGGGGGCTACGAGCAGTACTTC.